The rows below give T cell receptor beta chains drawn from one sample of a study of blood T cell repertoires in COVID-19. Produced via immunoSEQ multiplex PCR; TCRdb's table is partial and in-frame only. The sample contains approximately 150,000 clones, 82% of which appear only once. Material: peripheral blood. The receptors originated from a woman in her 70s with acute or convalescent COVID-19. CDR3s include the opening cysteine and the closing phenylalanine or tryptophan. The D gene is left open where the match is weak. Only part of the rows carry a size: once, few, many, or a class if the clone is expanded.

j_gene	v_gene	d_gene	abundance	CDR3nt	CDR3aa
TRBJ1-2	TRBV6-5	NA	NA	TGTGCCAGCATGGACATAGGACATGGAGGCTACACCTTC	CASMDIGHGGYTF
TRBJ2-7	TRBV5-1	NA	NA	TGCGCCAGCAGCCCCGCCCGGGACTCCACCTACGAGCAGTACTTC	CASSPARDSTYEQYF
TRBJ1-2	TRBV4-1	NA	NA	TGCGCCAGCAGCCAAGGGCGGCAGGGTTATGGCTACACCTTC	CASSQGRQGYGYTF
TRBJ2-1	TRBV5-1	NA	NA	TGCGCCAGCAGCGTTAACATGAGGAATGAGCAGTTCTTC	CASSVNMRNEQFF
TRBJ2-1	TRBV6-5	TRBD2	NA	TGTGCCAGCAGTTACGTAAGGACTAGCGGGGGGTCACTGCAGTTCTTC	CASSYVRTSGGSLQFF
TRBJ2-7	TRBV7-2	TRBD1	NA	TGTGCCAGCAGCTTACTCGGACAGGGCTACGAGCAGTACTTC	CASSLLGQGYEQYF
TRBJ1-2	TRBV7-8	NA	NA	TGTGCCAGCAGCTTAGCGGCGGGAGGTAACTATGGCTACACCTTC	CASSLAAGGNYGYTF
TRBJ1-2	TRBV5-5	TRBD1	NA	TGTGCCAGCATCAGGACAGGGGGCTCATCTGGCTACACCTTC	CASIRTGGSSGYTF
TRBJ2-3	TRBV7-6	NA	once	TGTGCCAGCAGCTTAGGGGGCCTATCCACAGATACGCAGTATTTT	CASSLGGLSTDTQYF
TRBJ2-3	TRBV13	NA	NA	TGTGCCAGCAGCCGACGGGAGCGGCCGGATACGCAGTATTTT	CASSRRERPDTQYF
TRBJ2-5	TRBV7-2	TRBD2	NA	TGTGCCAGCAGCTTCCGAAGAGCGGGGGAGGAGACCCAGTACTTC	CASSFRRAGEETQYF
TRBJ1-1	TRBV28	NA	NA	TGTGCCAGCAGTCCCCCAGGGGAGAGGGAGGCTTTCTTT	CASSPPGEREAFF
TRBJ1-5	TRBV6-2/TRBV6-3	TRBD1	NA	TGTGCCAGCAGTTACCGCGGGACAGGGCAACAGCCCCAGCATTTT	CASSYRGTGQQPQHF
TRBJ2-1	TRBV21-1	NA	NA	TGTGCCAGCAGCACCGGCCGGACTAGCGGGAGGGGTGAGCAGTTCTTC	CASSTGRTSGRGEQFF
TRBJ2-5	TRBV7-2	TRBD1	NA	TGTGCCAGCAGCCGCATGGGACAGAGAGATTTTGAGACCCAGTACTTC	CASSRMGQRDFETQYF
TRBJ1-3	TRBV6-2/TRBV6-3	NA	NA	TGTGCCAGCAGCCAGGGGTTCTTCTCTGGAAACACCATATATTTT	CASSQGFFSGNTIYF
TRBJ2-3	TRBV6-2/TRBV6-3	TRBD2	once	TGTGCCAGCAGTTACAAGGCGGGGGGGCAGACAGATACGCAGTATTTT	CASSYKAGGQTDTQYF
TRBJ1-1	TRBV6-2/TRBV6-3	NA	NA	TGTGCCAGCAGTTACTGGGAGATGAACACTGAAGCTTTCTTT	CASSYWEMNTEAFF
TRBJ1-5	TRBV19	NA	NA	TGTGCCAGTAGTACCCTCACAGGGAACCCTAGCAATCAGCCCCAGCATTTT	CASSTLTGNPSNQPQHF
TRBJ2-7	TRBV7-9	NA	NA	TGTGCCAGCAGCTTCCAAGGGGGTCCCTCGGGCGAGCAGTACTTC	CASSFQGGPSGEQYF
TRBJ2-7	TRBV28	TRBD1	NA	TGTGCCAGCACCCTACAGGGGAGCTCCTACGAGCAGTACTTC	CASTLQGSSYEQYF
TRBJ1-2	TRBV5-4	TRBD1	NA	TGTGCCAGCAGCCCCGCTCCTGGACAGGGGGACTATGGCTACACCTTC	CASSPAPGQGDYGYTF
TRBJ2-7	TRBV7-6	NA	NA	TGTGCCAGCAGCTTAGGCAGGGGACCCTACGAGCAGTACTTC	CASSLGRGPYEQYF
TRBJ1-5	TRBV6-2/TRBV6-3	NA	NA	TGTGCCAGCAGTTCAGGACAAGTTGTCATGCCCCAGCATTTT	CASSSGQVVMPQHF
TRBJ2-3	TRBV29-1	TRBD1	NA	TGCAGCGCCCCACAGGGGGCGAGCACAGATACGCAGTATTTT	CSAPQGASTDTQYF
TRBJ1-6	TRBV6-6	TRBD1	NA	TGTGCCAGCAGTGACCGGGACAGAATGTATTCACCCCTCCACTTT	CASSDRDRMYSPLHF
TRBJ2-7	TRBV27	NA	NA	TGTGCCAGCAGTTTATTAGGAGGGTCGCCCTACGAGCAGTACTTC	CASSLLGGSPYEQYF
TRBJ1-2	TRBV6-1	NA	few	TGTGCCAGCAGTGAAGATGCGGGGGAAATCAGTGGCTACACCTTC	CASSEDAGEISGYTF
TRBJ1-1	TRBV6-5	NA	NA	TGTGCCAGCAGCCGTCAGGGTTCGAACACTGAAGCTTTCTTT	CASSRQGSNTEAFF
TRBJ2-3	TRBV10-3	TRBD2	NA	TGTGCCATCAGTGAGACTAGCGACACAGATACGCAGTATTTT	CAISETSDTDTQYF
TRBJ2-7	TRBV20-1	TRBD2	NA	TGCAGTGCTAGTGGCCTGAGCGGGGGGGCCTACGAGCAGTACTTC	CSASGLSGGAYEQYF
TRBJ1-6	TRBV7-2	NA	NA	TGTGCCAGCAGCTTAAATAGGGCCTACAGGGACAATTCACCCCTCCACTTT	CASSLNRAYRDNSPLHF
TRBJ1-2	TRBV9	TRBD1	few	TGTGCCAGCAGCAGACAGGGGTTCTATGGCTACACCTTC	CASSRQGFYGYTF
TRBJ2-1	TRBV4-3	TRBD2	NA	TGCGCCAGCAGCCGGTCTGGTCTAGCGGGGGACAATGAGCAGTTCTTC	CASSRSGLAGDNEQFF
TRBJ2-2	TRBV11-2	TRBD1	NA	TGTGCCAGCAGCTTAGCAGGGGGCGGGGAGCTGTTTTTT	CASSLAGGGELFF
TRBJ2-1	TRBV23-1	NA	NA	TGCGCCAGCAGTCAAACCCCAGGGCCGAGTTCCGCCTACAATGAGCAGTTCTTC	CASSQTPGPSSAYNEQFF
TRBJ2-7	TRBV20-1	NA	NA	TGCAGTGCTAGTTCCAGGGCACTCTACGAGCAGTACTTC	CSASSRALYEQYF
TRBJ1-5	TRBV30	TRBD1	NA	TGTGCCCATAGTCCAGGGGGCGGTCAGCCCCAGCATTTT	CAHSPGGGQPQHF
TRBJ2-3	TRBV7-2	NA	NA	TGTGCCAGCAGCCTAATCTGGACAGATACGCAGTATTTT	CASSLIWTDTQYF
TRBJ2-7	TRBV14	TRBD2	once	TGTGCCAGCAGCCGCGATAGCGGGAGGTTGGGGGAGCAGTACTTC	CASSRDSGRLGEQYF
TRBJ1-1	TRBV25-1	TRBD1	once	TGTGCCAGCACCCGACGGAGCAGGGGGGACACTGAAGCTTTCTTT	CASTRRSRGDTEAFF